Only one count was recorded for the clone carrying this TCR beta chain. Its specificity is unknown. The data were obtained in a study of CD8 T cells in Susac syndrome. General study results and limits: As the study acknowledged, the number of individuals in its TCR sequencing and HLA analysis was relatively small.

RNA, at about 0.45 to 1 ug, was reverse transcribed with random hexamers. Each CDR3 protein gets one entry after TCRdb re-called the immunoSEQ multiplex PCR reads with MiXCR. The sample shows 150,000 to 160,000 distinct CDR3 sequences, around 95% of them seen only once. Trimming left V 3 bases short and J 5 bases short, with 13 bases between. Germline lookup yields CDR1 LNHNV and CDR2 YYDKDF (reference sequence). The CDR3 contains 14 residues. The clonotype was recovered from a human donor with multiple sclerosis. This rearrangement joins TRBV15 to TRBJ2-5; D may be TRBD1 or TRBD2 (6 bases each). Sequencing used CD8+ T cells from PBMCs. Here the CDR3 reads CATSSGGGGETQYF. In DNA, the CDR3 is TGTGCCACCAGCAGCGGGGGCGGAGGGGAGACCCAGTACTTC.